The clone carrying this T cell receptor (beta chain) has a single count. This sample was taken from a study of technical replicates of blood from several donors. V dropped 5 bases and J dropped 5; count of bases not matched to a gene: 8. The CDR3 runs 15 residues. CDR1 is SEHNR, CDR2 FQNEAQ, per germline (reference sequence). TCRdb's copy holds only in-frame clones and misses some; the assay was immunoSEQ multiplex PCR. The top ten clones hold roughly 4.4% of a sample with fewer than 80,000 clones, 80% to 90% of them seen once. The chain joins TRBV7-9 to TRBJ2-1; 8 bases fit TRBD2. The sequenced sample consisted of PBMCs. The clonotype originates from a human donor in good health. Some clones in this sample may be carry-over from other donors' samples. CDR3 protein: CASSPSSGGNNEQFF. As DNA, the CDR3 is TGTGCCAGCAGCCCATCGAGCGGGGGTAACAATGAGCAGTTCTTC.